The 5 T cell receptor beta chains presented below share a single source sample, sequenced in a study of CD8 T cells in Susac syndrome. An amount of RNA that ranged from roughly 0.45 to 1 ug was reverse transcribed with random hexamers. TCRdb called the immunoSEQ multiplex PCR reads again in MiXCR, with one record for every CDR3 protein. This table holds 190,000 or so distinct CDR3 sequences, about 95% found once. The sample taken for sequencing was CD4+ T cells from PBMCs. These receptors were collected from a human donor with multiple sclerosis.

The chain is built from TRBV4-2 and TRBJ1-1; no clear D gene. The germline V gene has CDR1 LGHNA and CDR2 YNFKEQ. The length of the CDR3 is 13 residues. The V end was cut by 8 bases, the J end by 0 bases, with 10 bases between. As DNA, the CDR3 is TGTGCCAGCTCAGCCAGAGTGAACACTGAAGCTTTCTTT. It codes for CASSARVNTEAFF.

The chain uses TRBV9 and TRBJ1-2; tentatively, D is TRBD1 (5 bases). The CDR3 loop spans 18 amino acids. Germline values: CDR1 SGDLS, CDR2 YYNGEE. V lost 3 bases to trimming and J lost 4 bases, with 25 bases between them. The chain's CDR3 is CASSAHLGVGTLGYGYTF. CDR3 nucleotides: TGTGCCAGCAGCGCTCACCTCGGGGTTGGGACGTTGGGCTATGGCTACACCTTC.

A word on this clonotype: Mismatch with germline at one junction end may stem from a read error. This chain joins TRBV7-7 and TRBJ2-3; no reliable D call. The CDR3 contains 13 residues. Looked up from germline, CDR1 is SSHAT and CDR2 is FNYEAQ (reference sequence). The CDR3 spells CASSLGYTDTQYF. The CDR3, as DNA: TGTGCTAGCAGCTTAGGGTACACAGATACGCAGTATTTT.

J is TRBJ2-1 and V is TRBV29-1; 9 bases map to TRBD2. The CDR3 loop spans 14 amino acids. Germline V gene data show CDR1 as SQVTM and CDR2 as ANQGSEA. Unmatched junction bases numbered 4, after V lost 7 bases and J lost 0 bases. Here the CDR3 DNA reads TGCAGCGCCGTAGCGGGGGTCTCCTACAATGAGCAGTTCTTC. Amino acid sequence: CSAVAGVSYNEQFF.

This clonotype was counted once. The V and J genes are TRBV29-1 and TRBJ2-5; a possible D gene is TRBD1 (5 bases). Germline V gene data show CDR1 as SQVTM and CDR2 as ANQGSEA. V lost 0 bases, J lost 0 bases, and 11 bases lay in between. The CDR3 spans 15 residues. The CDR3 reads CSVEDRRANQETQYF. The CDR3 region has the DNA TGCAGCGTTGAAGATCGCAGGGCTAACCAAGAGACCCAGTACTTC.